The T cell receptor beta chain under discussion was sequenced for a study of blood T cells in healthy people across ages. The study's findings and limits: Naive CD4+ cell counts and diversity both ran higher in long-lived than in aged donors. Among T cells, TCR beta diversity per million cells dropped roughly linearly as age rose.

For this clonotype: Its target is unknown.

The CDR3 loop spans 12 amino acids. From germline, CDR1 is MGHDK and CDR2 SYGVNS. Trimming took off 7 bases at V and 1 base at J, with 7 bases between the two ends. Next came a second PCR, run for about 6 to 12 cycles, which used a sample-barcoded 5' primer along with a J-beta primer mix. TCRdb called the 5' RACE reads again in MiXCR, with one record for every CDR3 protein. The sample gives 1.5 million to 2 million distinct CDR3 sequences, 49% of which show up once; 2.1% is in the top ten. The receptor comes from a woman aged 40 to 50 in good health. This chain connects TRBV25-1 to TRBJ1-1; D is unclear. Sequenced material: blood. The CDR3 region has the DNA TGTGCCAGCAAAGGGCAGAACACTGAAGCTTTCTTT. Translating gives CASKGQNTEAFF.